One and the same sample provided the 12 T cell receptor beta chains below, sequenced in a study of glioma-infiltrating T cells after dendritic cell vaccination. Method: immunoSEQ multiplex PCR; TCRdb's copy keeps in-frame clones and lacks some. There are 85,000 to 95,000 clones in the sample; around 86% occur only once, and approximately 14% lies in the top ten. Sequenced here: blood, sampled before dendritic cell vaccination. These receptors all come from a human donor with glioblastoma.

The chain couples TRBV6-6 to TRBJ2-7, with 9 bases identical to TRBD1. Trimming cost V 4 bases and J 3 bases; bases outside gene matches: 4. The CDR3 has 14 residues. CDR1 is MNHNY, CDR2 SVGAGI, per germline (reference sequence). Here the CDR3 reads CASSWTGESYEQYF. The CDR3 DNA is TGTGCCAGCAGTTGGACAGGGGAGAGCTACGAGCAGTACTTC.

This chain connects TRBV5-6 to TRBJ1-4; D gene unclear. Germline CDR1 and CDR2: SGHDT and YYEEEE. This CDR3 contains 13 residues. Trimming took off 4 bases at V and 8 bases at J, with 12 bases between the two ends. The CDR3 bases are TGTGCCAGCAGCCGGTTGCCCGAAGAAAAACTGTTTTTT. Amino acids: CASSRLPEEKLFF.

This chain uses TRBV5-6 with TRBJ1-2; 7 bases are a match to TRBD1. Trimming cost V 4 bases and J 9 bases; bases outside gene matches: 18. The CDR3 spans 16 residues. CDR1 and CDR2 (germline): SGHDT, YYEEEE. The CDR3 spells CASSPDGTASYSSYTF. The CDR3 DNA follows: TGTGCCAGCAGCCCGGATGGGACAGCCTCATATTCCAGCTACACCTTC.

The rearrangement links TRBV9 to TRBJ2-7, with D possibly matching TRBD1 (5 bases). V dropped 0 bases and J dropped 6 bases, with 13 bases sitting between them. Germline V lookup: CDR1 SGDLS, CDR2 YYNGEE. This CDR3 contains 14 residues. The CDR3 bases are TGTGCCAGCAGCGTAGTAGGGGATGGGTTCGAGCAGTACTTC. Its protein product is CASSVVGDGFEQYF.

V usage is TRBV19 and J usage is TRBJ2-3, with 12 bases that match TRBD2. The CDR3 has 17 amino acids. The germline V gene encodes CDR1 LNHDA and CDR2 SQIVND (reference sequence). The V and J ends lost 5 bases and 5 bases, in that order; junction bases with no gene match: 11. The CDR3: CASSPLLAGGTKDTQYF. Here the CDR3 DNA reads TGTGCCAGTAGTCCATTACTAGCGGGGGGAACTAAAGATACGCAGTATTTT.

The gene calls are TRBV27 and TRBJ2-6, with D tentatively TRBD1 (6 bases). CDR1 is MNHEY, CDR2 SMNVEV, per germline (reference sequence). The CDR3 sequence is 18 residues long. V lost 6 bases, J lost 2 bases, and 20 bases lay in between. CDR3 region: CASRAMAYDRPGANVLTF. CDR3 nucleotides: TGTGCCAGCAGAGCCATGGCCTACGACAGGCCTGGGGCCAACGTCCTGACTTTC. The full variable domain, its missing parts supplied by reference TRBV27 and TRBJ2-6, is EAQVTQNPRYLITVTGKKLTVTCSQNMNHEYMSWYRQDPGLGLRQIYYSMNVEVTDKGDVPEGYKVSRKEKRNFPLILESPSPNQTSLYFCASRAMAYDRPGANVLTFGAGSRLTVL.

This clone has just one count. The CDR3 loop is CASSLTGAGVNTEAFF. In DNA, the CDR3 is TGTGCCAGCAGCCTAACTGGGGCAGGGGTGAACACTGAAGCTTTCTTT. The gene calls are TRBV9 and TRBJ1-1; a weak D match, TRBD1 (6 bases). The CDR3 has 16 residues. CDR1 is SGDLS and CDR2 is YYNGEE in the germline V gene. Deletions cut 4 bases from V and 0 bases from J, with 16 bases between.

The rearrangement links TRBV4-2 to TRBJ2-5; 8 nucleotides agree with TRBD2. Losses at the gene ends were 2 bases for V and 4 bases for J; bases not matched to a gene: 6. Germline V CDR1 and CDR2: LGHNA, YNFKEQ. There are 15 residues in the CDR3. The CDR3 sequence: CASSQNSGVLETQYF. The CDR3 DNA follows: TGTGCCAGCAGCCAAAATAGCGGGGTCTTAGAGACCCAGTACTTC.

This clone showed up just once. This chain links TRBV7-6 with TRBJ2-3; TRBD2 matches at 8 bases. From germline, CDR1 is SGHVS and CDR2 FNYEAQ. Trimming at V came to 1 base and at J to 2 bases, leaving 2 bases not matched to a gene. There are 15 residues in the CDR3. CDR3 bases: TGTGCCAGCAGCTTAGAACTAGCGGCCACAGATACGCAGTATTTT. This translates into CASSLELAATDTQYF. The full variable domain, completed using reference TRBV7-6 and TRBJ2-3, is GAGVSQSPRYKVTKRGQDVALRCDPISGHVSLYWYRQALGQGPEFLTYFNYEAQQDKSGLPNDRFSAERPEGSISTLTIQRTEQRDSAMYRCASSLELAATDTQYFGPGTRLTVL.

V is TRBV9 and J is TRBJ2-3; D uncertain. The CDR3 is 11 amino acids. Germline V gene data show CDR1 as SGDLS and CDR2 as YYNGEE. Trimming cost V 5 bases and J 3 bases, with 4 bases left between them. The CDR3 region is CASSLTDTQYF. CDR3 bases: TGTGCCAGCAGTCTGACAGATACGCAGTATTTT.

The gene calls are TRBV9 and TRBJ1-4, with D tentatively TRBD1 (5 bases). The CDR3 spans 14 residues. Germline CDR1 SGDLS, CDR2 YYNGEE. V lost 1 base and J 8 bases, leaving 12 bases between the germline ends. The CDR3 DNA is TGTGCCAGCAGCGTACAGGGCGTAGGGGAAAAACTGTTTTTT. Translated, it gives CASSVQGVGEKLFF.

This clone was seen a single time. The V and J genes are TRBV15 and TRBJ2-3; tentative D call: TRBD2 (6 bases). Germline CDR1 LNHNV, CDR2 YYDKDF (reference sequence). CDR3 size: 16 residues. V lost 0 bases and J lost 8, with 18 bases in between. In DNA form, the CDR3 reads TGTGCCACCAGCAGAGATCGAAGCCGGGGAGGAGCTACGCAGTATTTT. This codes for CATSRDRSRGGATQYF.